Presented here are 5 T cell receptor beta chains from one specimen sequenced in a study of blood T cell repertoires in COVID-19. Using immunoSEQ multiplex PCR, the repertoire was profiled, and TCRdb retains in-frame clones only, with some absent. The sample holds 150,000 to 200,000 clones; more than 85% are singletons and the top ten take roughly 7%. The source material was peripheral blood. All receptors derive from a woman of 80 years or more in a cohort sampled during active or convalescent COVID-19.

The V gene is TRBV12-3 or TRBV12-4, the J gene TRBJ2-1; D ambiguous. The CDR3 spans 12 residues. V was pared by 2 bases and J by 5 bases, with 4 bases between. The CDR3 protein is CASSLNNNEQFF. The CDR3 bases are TGTGCCAGCAGTTTAAATAACAATGAGCAGTTCTTC.

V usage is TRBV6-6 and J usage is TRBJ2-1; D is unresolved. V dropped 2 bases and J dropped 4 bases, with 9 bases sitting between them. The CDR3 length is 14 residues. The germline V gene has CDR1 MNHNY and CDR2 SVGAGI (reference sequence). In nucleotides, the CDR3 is TGTGCCAGCAGTTACGGAACAGCTTACAATGAGCAGTTCTTC. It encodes CASSYGTAYNEQFF.

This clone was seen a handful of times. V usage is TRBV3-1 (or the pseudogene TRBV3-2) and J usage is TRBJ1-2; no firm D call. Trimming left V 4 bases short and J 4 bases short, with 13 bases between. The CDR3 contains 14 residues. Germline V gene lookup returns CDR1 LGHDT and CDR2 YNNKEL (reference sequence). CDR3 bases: TGTGCCAGCAGCCCTCTGGAGGGAGTCTATGGCTACACCTTC. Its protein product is CASSPLEGVYGYTF.

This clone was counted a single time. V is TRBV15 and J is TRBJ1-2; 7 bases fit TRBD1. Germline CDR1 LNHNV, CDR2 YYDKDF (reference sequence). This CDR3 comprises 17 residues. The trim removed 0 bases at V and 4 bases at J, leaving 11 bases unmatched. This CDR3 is CATSRDRNSGQLYGYTF. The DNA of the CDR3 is TGTGCCACCAGCAGAGATCGTAATTCGGGACAGCTCTATGGCTACACCTTC.

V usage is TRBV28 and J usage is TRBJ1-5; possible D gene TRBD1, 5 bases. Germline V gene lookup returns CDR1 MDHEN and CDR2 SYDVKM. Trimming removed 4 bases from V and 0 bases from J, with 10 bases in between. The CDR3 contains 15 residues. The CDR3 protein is CASSWGGDSNQPQHF. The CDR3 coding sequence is TGTGCCAGCAGTTGGGGGGGAGATAGCAATCAGCCCCAGCATTTT.